What follows is one T cell receptor (beta chain) and its context. Antigen: not known. The individuals used as controls were healthy donors who had been matched for both age and sex. It was negative isolation that provided the CD8+ and CD4+ T cells, whereas TEMRA cells were enriched by FACS. The sample comes from a study of CD8 T cells in Susac syndrome. Broader study findings: As the study acknowledged, the number of individuals in its TCR sequencing and HLA analysis was relatively small.

V lost 5 bases to trimming and J lost 12 bases; unmatched junction nucleotides: 9. The length of the CDR3 is 13 residues. CDR1 SNHLY and CDR2 FYNNEI come from the germline V gene. Random hexamers served to reverse transcribe roughly 0.5 to 1 ug RNA. The immunoSEQ assay covered 54 Vbeta and 13 Jbeta segments for CDR3. TCRdb fed the immunoSEQ multiplex PCR reads into MiXCR, producing one record per CDR3 protein. The data hold some 120,000 distinct CDR3 sequences, with 80% to 95% observed a single time. Specimen: CD4+ T cells from PBMCs. The sequence came from a human donor in good health. The genes are TRBV2 and TRBJ2-1; 8 bases match TRBD2. CDR3 in amino acids: CASSTGREGRQFF. CDR3 DNA sequence: TGTGCCAGCAGTACCGGACGGGAGGGGAGGCAGTTCTTC.